The T cell receptor beta chain described here comes from a study of blood T cell repertoires in COVID-19 (dated by TCRdb to 2019 to 2021). About the study as a whole: Samples covering the acute and convalescent phases of COVID-19 were provided by collaborators in the United States, Italy and Spain. The material from the prospective study consisted of cDNA or gDNA derived from T cells, B-cell-depleted T cells, or PBMCs. Deeply sampled blood TCRbeta repertoires from subjects exposed to, actively infected with, or recovered from COVID-19 were included in the dataset. The repertoires were made available in a free public database intended to serve as a resource for research on the immune response to SARS-CoV-2. The samples were drawn from the first 160 participants of the ongoing ImmuneRACE study and from 950 to 1,500 subjects provided by 6 global collaborators. Sample metadata almost always included a de-identified subject ID, COVID-19 status, age in years and sex. Where HLA class I and class II types were available, the types were taken from metadata supplied by the sample provider, not from assay-based typing.

General findings and caveats noted by the study authors: How much clinical and demographic metadata was included differed by source and by participant, and the metadata was provided uncurated.

Remarks on this clone: Its binding antigen is unknown. Base qualities are not recorded, but no much larger clone differs from it by a single base.

At one collaborating source in Seattle, patients were enrolled during active infection and were followed longitudinally through the course of disease. Each collaborating institution followed its own protocols to collect whole blood in K2EDTA tubes. Collaborator samples were shipped for TCRbeta analysis as frozen whole blood, isolated PBMCs, or DNA extracted from either sample type. The immunoSEQ Assay, a bias-controlled multiplex PCR, was used to amplify TCRbeta CDR3 regions from genomic DNA. Concerning the study's data processing: Nucleated cell counts per sample were estimated from amplification of reference gene primers within the assay. To quantify the absolute abundance of each unique TCRbeta CDR3 rearrangement, sequence reads were collapsed and filtered. For each sample, productive Simpson clonality was calculated by taking the square root of Simpson's diversity index across productive rearrangements. The clones in this table, taken by TCRdb from immuneACCESS, are in-frame only. Not every clone is retained; where verified, under half of the shortfall comes from an unresolved V gene, and the cause of the rest is unknown. The V and J calls and clone size come from that table; D and trimming were worked out from the DNA. Across this sample there are hundreds of thousands of clones, with approximately 86% seen only once. Roughly 7.1% of the sample goes to the ten largest clones.

Taken from cysteine to phenylalanine, the CDR3 has 13 residues. The sequence is cut down to CDR3 DNA, 39 bases in frame from base 1. CDR1 and CDR2 are read off the germline V gene (reference sequence) as SGHNT and YYREEE. Trimming leaves V shorter by 4 bases and J shorter by 12 bases, with the junction holding 10 bases beyond the gene matches. The source of this sequence is a woman aged 55-70 years with COVID-19, enrolled during active disease. The sequenced sample consisted of peripheral blood. This chain is built from TRBV5-4 and TRBJ1-2; TRBD1 lines up with 9 middle nucleotides. The encoded CDR3 is CASSGGQGQGNTF. The nucleotide sequence reads as follows: TGTGCCAGCAGCGGGGGACAGGGACAAGGGAACACCTTC.